A selection of T cell receptor beta chains follows, all from one sample in a study of T cell responses to AZD1222 COVID-19 vaccine. Sequenced by immunoSEQ multiplex PCR; TCRdb stores in-frame clones only, minus some. The sample lists around 160,000 clones, about 81% occurring once. The sequencing used peripheral blood, collected on day 0 of MenACWY control vaccination. These receptor sequences come from an adult in good health. The CDR3 runs from the conserved cysteine through the conserved F or W. D genes are given only for firm matches. Size values are once, few and many counts, or a class for expanded clones, and some rows have none.

j_call: TRBJ2-2
v_call: TRBV19
clone_size: .
d_call: .
cdr3_aa: CASTTSANTGELFF
cdr3_nt: TGTGCCAGTACGACCAGCGCGAACACCGGGGAGCTGTTTTTT

j_call: TRBJ1-3
v_call: TRBV9
clone_size: .
d_call: .
cdr3_aa: CASSVEAGSTIYF
cdr3_nt: TGTGCCAGCAGCGTAGAAGCAGGGAGCACCATATATTTT

j_call: TRBJ1-1
v_call: TRBV29-1
clone_size: once
d_call: .
cdr3_aa: CSVAPTWGGNAHNTEAFF
cdr3_nt: TGCAGCGTTGCTCCGACGTGGGGCGGGAACGCCCATAACACTGAAGCTTTCTTT

j_call: TRBJ1-1
v_call: TRBV2
clone_size: .
d_call: TRBD1
cdr3_aa: CASSGTGRNTEAFF
cdr3_nt: TGTGCCAGCAGCGGGACAGGGAGGAACACTGAAGCTTTCTTT

j_call: TRBJ1-3
v_call: TRBV27
clone_size: .
d_call: .
cdr3_aa: CASSFGPRSGNTIYF
cdr3_nt: TGTGCCAGCAGTTTTGGACCGCGCTCTGGAAACACCATATATTTT

j_call: TRBJ2-2
v_call: TRBV18
clone_size: .
d_call: .
cdr3_aa: CASSPGLTGELFF
cdr3_nt: TGTGCCAGCTCACCTGGGTTGACCGGGGAGCTGTTTTTT

j_call: TRBJ2-5
v_call: TRBV18
clone_size: .
d_call: TRBD2
cdr3_aa: CASSRTSGGTGETQYF
cdr3_nt: TGTGCCAGCTCCCGGACTAGCGGGGGAACAGGGGAGACCCAGTACTTC

j_call: TRBJ1-1
v_call: TRBV7-9
clone_size: .
d_call: .
cdr3_aa: CASNIEVTEAFF
cdr3_nt: TGTGCCAGCAACATAGAGGTCACTGAAGCTTTCTTT

j_call: TRBJ1-2
v_call: TRBV19
clone_size: once
d_call: .
cdr3_aa: CASNNFDSSNYGYTF
cdr3_nt: TGTGCCAGTAACAACTTTGACAGCTCTAACTATGGCTACACCTTC

j_call: TRBJ2-7
v_call: TRBV7-6
clone_size: .
d_call: .
cdr3_aa: CASSLAMGGEQYF
cdr3_nt: TGTGCCAGCAGCTTGGCCATGGGCGGGGAGCAGTACTTC

j_call: TRBJ1-4
v_call: TRBV29-1
clone_size: .
d_call: .
cdr3_aa: CSARANEKLFF
cdr3_nt: TGCAGCGCCAGAGCTAATGAAAAACTGTTTTTT

j_call: TRBJ1-1
v_call: TRBV12-2
clone_size: .
d_call: .
cdr3_aa: CASRSPILVGTAIIMNTEAFF
cdr3_nt: TGTGCAAGTCGCTCACCAATTTTGGTCGGGACGGCGATCATAATGAACACTGAAGCTTTCTTT

j_call: TRBJ1-1
v_call: TRBV2
clone_size: .
d_call: .
cdr3_aa: CASSEQRANTEAFF
cdr3_nt: TGTGCCAGCAGTGAACAGAGAGCGAACACTGAAGCTTTCTTT

j_call: TRBJ1-2
v_call: TRBV5-1
clone_size: .
d_call: .
cdr3_aa: CASSPDGAYGYTF
cdr3_nt: TGCGCCAGCAGCCCCGACGGAGCCTATGGCTACACCTTC

j_call: TRBJ1-5
v_call: TRBV19
clone_size: .
d_call: .
cdr3_aa: CASSIRSRPNQPQHF
cdr3_nt: TGTGCCAGTAGTATAAGGAGCCGCCCCAATCAGCCCCAGCATTTT

j_call: TRBJ1-3
v_call: TRBV9
clone_size: .
d_call: .
cdr3_aa: CASSPWTASSGNTIYF
cdr3_nt: TGTGCCAGCAGCCCTTGGACTGCCTCCTCTGGAAACACCATATATTTT

j_call: TRBJ1-1
v_call: TRBV5-1
clone_size: .
d_call: TRBD1
cdr3_aa: CASSSRTGGADGTTEAFF
cdr3_nt: TGCGCCAGCAGCTCCAGAACAGGGGGCGCGGATGGGACGACTGAAGCTTTCTTT

j_call: TRBJ1-1
v_call: TRBV7-3
clone_size: .
d_call: TRBD1
cdr3_aa: CASSLLGQGNTEAFF
cdr3_nt: TGTGCCAGCAGCTTACTGGGACAGGGGAACACTGAAGCTTTCTTT